Listed below are T cell receptor beta chains from one sample, sequenced in a study of T cell responses to AZD1222 COVID-19 vaccine. Sequenced by immunoSEQ multiplex PCR; TCRdb stores in-frame clones only, minus some. The top ten hold around 8.6% of the sample, which has about 150,000 clones, 70% to 90% seen once. Material: peripheral blood, obtained on day 0 of AZD1222 vaccination. All receptors come from an adult in good health. CDR3s include the opening cysteine and the closing phenylalanine or tryptophan. Fields, in order: V gene, D gene, clone size, CDR3 protein. The D gene is left open where the match is weak. The listing skips clone size in some rows; elsewhere it reads once, few, many or a size class.

V gene: TRBV6-4
D gene: TRBD1
clone size: .
CDR3 protein: CASRRQGGADSPLHF

V gene: TRBV5-1
D gene: .
clone size: .
CDR3 protein: CASSLQGSYGYTF

V gene: TRBV19
D gene: .
clone size: once
CDR3 protein: CASSRARGNTGELFF

V gene: TRBV24-1
D gene: .
clone size: .
CDR3 protein: CATSIGQTNQPQHF

V gene: TRBV2
D gene: .
clone size: few
CDR3 protein: CASARANVLTF

V gene: TRBV2
D gene: .
clone size: .
CDR3 protein: CASSSRTDGNGYTF

V gene: TRBV10-3
D gene: .
clone size: .
CDR3 protein: CAISESGGSNEKLFF

V gene: TRBV19
D gene: TRBD2
clone size: .
CDR3 protein: CASSHLAGGGTGELFF

V gene: TRBV7-9
D gene: .
clone size: .
CDR3 protein: CASSLEPYEQYF

V gene: TRBV18
D gene: .
clone size: few
CDR3 protein: CASSPDTEAFF

V gene: TRBV30
D gene: .
clone size: .
CDR3 protein: CAWSPRRLEETQYF

V gene: TRBV6-5
D gene: .
clone size: .
CDR3 protein: CASSYSRGTNTEAFF

V gene: TRBV4-1
D gene: .
clone size: .
CDR3 protein: CASSQVIVSEKLFF

V gene: TRBV19
D gene: TRBD2
clone size: .
CDR3 protein: CASSIDPIGRTHNEQFF

V gene: TRBV6-6
D gene: .
clone size: .
CDR3 protein: CASSYSVGAQSKPQHF

V gene: TRBV5-1
D gene: .
clone size: .
CDR3 protein: CASSFGQTLTYEQYF

V gene: TRBV7-8
D gene: .
clone size: .
CDR3 protein: CASSLLPGEGITDTQYF

V gene: TRBV19
D gene: .
clone size: .
CDR3 protein: CASSRQRETQYF

V gene: TRBV12-3/TRBV12-4
D gene: .
clone size: .
CDR3 protein: CASSSGNQPQHF

V gene: TRBV29-1
D gene: TRBD2
clone size: .
CDR3 protein: CSVTGLAGPPSTDTQYF

V gene: TRBV4-1
D gene: .
clone size: .
CDR3 protein: CASSPKLGGSSYNSPLHF

V gene: TRBV7-2
D gene: .
clone size: .
CDR3 protein: CASSPPGLPSPVTGELFF

V gene: TRBV19
D gene: .
clone size: .
CDR3 protein: CASSFQLPYGYTF

V gene: TRBV7-8
D gene: .
clone size: .
CDR3 protein: CASRTTGTRAYEQYF

V gene: TRBV30
D gene: .
clone size: .
CDR3 protein: CAWSPRNTQYF

V gene: TRBV4-1
D gene: .
clone size: .
CDR3 protein: CASSQDRRASYEQYF

V gene: TRBV7-9
D gene: .
clone size: few
CDR3 protein: CASSLGTYGYTF

V gene: TRBV30
D gene: .
clone size: .
CDR3 protein: CAWSKPRRYGYTF

V gene: TRBV6-6
D gene: TRBD1
clone size: .
CDR3 protein: CASSPQDRGGGYTF

V gene: TRBV20-1
D gene: .
clone size: .
CDR3 protein: CSAIEGTSNQPQHF

V gene: TRBV7-8
D gene: .
clone size: once
CDR3 protein: CASSLTGLGTEAFF